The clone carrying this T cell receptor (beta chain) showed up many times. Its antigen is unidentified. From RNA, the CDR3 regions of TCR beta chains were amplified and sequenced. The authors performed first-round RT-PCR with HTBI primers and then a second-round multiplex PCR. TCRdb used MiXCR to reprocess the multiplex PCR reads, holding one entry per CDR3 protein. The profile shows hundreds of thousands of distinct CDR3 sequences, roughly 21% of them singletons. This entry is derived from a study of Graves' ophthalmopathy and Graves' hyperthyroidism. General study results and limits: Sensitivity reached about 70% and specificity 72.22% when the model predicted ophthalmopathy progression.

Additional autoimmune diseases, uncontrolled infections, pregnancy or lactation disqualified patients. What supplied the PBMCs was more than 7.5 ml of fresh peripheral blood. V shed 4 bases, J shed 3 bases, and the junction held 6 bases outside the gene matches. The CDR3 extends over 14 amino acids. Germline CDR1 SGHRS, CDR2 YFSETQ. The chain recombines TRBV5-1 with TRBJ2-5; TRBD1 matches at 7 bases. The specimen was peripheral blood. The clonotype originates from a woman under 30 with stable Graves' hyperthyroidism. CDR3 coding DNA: TGCGCCAGCAGCCCACAGGGGATGGAAGAGACCCAGTACTTC. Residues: CASSPQGMEETQYF.